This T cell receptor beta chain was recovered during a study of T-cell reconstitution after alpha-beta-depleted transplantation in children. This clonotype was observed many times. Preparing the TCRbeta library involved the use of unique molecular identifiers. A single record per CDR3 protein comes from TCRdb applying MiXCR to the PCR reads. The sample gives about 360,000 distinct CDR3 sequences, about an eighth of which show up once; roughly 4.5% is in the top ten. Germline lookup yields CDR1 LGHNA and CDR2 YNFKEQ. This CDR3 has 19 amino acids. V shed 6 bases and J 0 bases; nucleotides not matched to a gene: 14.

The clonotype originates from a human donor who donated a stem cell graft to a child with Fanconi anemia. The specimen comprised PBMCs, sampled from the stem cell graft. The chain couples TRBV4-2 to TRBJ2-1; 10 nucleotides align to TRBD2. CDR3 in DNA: TGTGCCAGCAGGGGGGAGCCTAGCGGGGGCCTGAGCTCCTACAATGAGCAGTTCTTC. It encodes CASRGEPSGGLSSYNEQFF.